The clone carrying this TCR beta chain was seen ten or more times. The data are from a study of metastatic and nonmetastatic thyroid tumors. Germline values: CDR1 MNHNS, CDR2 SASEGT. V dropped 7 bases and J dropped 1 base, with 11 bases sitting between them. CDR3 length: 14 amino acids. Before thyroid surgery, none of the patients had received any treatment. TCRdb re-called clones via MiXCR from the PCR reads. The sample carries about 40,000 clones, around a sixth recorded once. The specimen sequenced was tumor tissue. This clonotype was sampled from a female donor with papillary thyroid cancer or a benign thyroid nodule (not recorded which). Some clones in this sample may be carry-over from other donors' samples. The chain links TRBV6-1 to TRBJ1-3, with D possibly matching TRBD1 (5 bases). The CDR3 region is CASTEEGSGNTIYF. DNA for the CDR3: TGTGCCAGCACCGAGGAGGGGTCTGGAAACACCATATATTTT.